These T cell receptor beta chains were read from a single sample in a study of blood T cells in healthy people across ages. TCRdb re-called the 5' RACE reads through MiXCR, storing one row per CDR3 protein. The sample shows around 790,000 distinct CDR3 sequences, around 42% of them seen only once. Sequenced: blood. These TCRs come from a man in his 60s in good health. Each CDR3 is given with its conserved first and last residue.

J,V,length,CDR3
TRBJ1-1,TRBV3-1,14,CASSQASGAGEDFF
TRBJ2-7,TRBV29-1,13,CSVEDGGYGEQYF
TRBJ1-1,TRBV12-3/TRBV12-4,15,CASSFEGQGGTEAFF
TRBJ1-6,TRBV7-2,15,CASSLGPAMNSPLHF
TRBJ2-6,TRBV5-1,18,CASSLNPLTYSGANVLTF
TRBJ1-1,TRBV18,15,CASSPRRSKNTEAFF
.,TRBV5-6,13,CASSLNADTEQYF
TRBJ2-5,TRBV14,14,CASSPVGFQETQYF
TRBJ2-5,TRBV20-1,13,CSRGGGPGKTQYF
TRBJ1-1,TRBV18,16,CASSPDLLNLNTEAFF
TRBJ2-7,TRBV5-1,17,CASSLEPGQIRSYEQYF
TRBJ2-5,TRBV6-5,15,CASSPGRTPRETQYF
TRBJ2-1,TRBV6-2/TRBV6-3,16,CASSFLPSDRDNEQFF
TRBJ1-2,TRBV27,16,CASSLLFGTPEGGYTF
TRBJ2-1,TRBV2,15,CASTEDDRGHNEQFF
TRBJ2-1,TRBV18,17,CASSPLGTGAKINEQFF
TRBJ2-7,TRBV5-1,15,CASSRSGTGSYEQYF
.,TRBV6-2/TRBV6-3,15,CASSDPLGAGDIQYF
TRBJ1-5,TRBV29-1,13,CSAGQGANQPQHF
.,TRBV7-3,15,CASSSLAGGRETQYF
.,TRBV9,16,CASSLEPGQGSGEQYF
TRBJ2-7,TRBV29-1,12,CSVEEVRNEQYF
TRBJ2-4,TRBV5-5,16,CASSPDSQLAKNIQYF